These 7 T cell receptor beta chains were sequenced from one sample in a study of blood T cells in healthy people across ages. A J-beta primer mix and a sample-barcoded 5' primer were used in a second PCR of roughly 7 to 12 cycles. Using its own MiXCR run on the 5' RACE reads, TCRdb lists one record per CDR3 protein. The sample lists about a million distinct CDR3 sequences, 51% occurring once. Sequences were obtained from blood. The receptors were sampled from a woman in her sixties in good health.

The rearrangement uses TRBV20-1 and TRBJ2-3; 11 bases align to TRBD2. Germline CDR1 is DFQATT and CDR2 is SNEGSKA (reference sequence). V was pared by 4 bases and J by 1 base, with 4 bases of the junction left unmatched. The CDR3 runs to 15 residues. For the CDR3, the DNA is TGCAGTGCTAACCCGGGACTAGCGGGCACAGATACGCAGTATTTT. This encodes CSANPGLAGTDTQYF.

The chain employs TRBV29-1 and TRBJ2-3; 8 bases align to TRBD2. The CDR3 extends over 17 amino acids. Germline V CDR1 and CDR2: SQVTM, ANQGSEA. The junction had 14 bases not matched to a gene; V was cut back by 4 bases and J by 2 bases. The CDR3 nucleotides read TGCAGCGTTGTGACCGGCCGTCGGACTAGCTTCACAGATACGCAGTATTTT. It codes for CSVVTGRRTSFTDTQYF.

This clonotype was found a few times. This sequence joins TRBV4-3 and TRBJ2-7; 8 nucleotides align to TRBD2. This CDR3 is built from 13 residues. Germline CDR1 is LGHNA and CDR2 is YSLEER. The V segment lost 0 bases and the J segment 10 bases; nucleotides outside the gene matches: 5. This CDR3 reads CASSQEPGGAQYF. CDR3 nucleotide sequence: TGCGCCAGCAGCCAAGAGCCCGGGGGGGCCCAGTACTTC.

CDR3 region: CARTGSYNEQFF. The CDR3 DNA reads as TGTGCCAGGACCGGATCCTACAATGAGCAGTTCTTC. This chain links TRBV12-3 or TRBV12-4 with TRBJ2-1; D gene unclear. Between the trimmed V and J ends, which lost 9 bases and 1 base, there was a span of 7 bases. The CDR3 covers 12 residues.

This sequence joins TRBV7-8 and TRBJ1-5; 7 bases line up with TRBD1. Germline V gives CDR1 SGHVS, CDR2 FQNEAQ. V shed 2 bases and J 0 bases; nucleotides not matched to a gene: 4. This CDR3 is built from 16 residues. This CDR3 reads CASSLTAGGSNQPQHF. The CDR3 DNA follows: TGTGCCAGCAGCTTAACTGCAGGGGGTAGCAATCAGCCCCAGCATTTT. The whole variable domain, filled in from reference TRBV7-8 and TRBJ1-5, reads GAGVSQSPRYKVAKRGQDVALRCDPISGHVSLFWYQQALGQGPEFLTYFQNEAQLDKSGLPSDRFFAERPEGSVSTLKIQRTQQEDSAVYLCASSLTAGGSNQPQHFGDGTRLSIL.

The V and J genes are TRBV19 and TRBJ2-3; 7 positions agree with TRBD1. Germline V gene lookup returns CDR1 LNHDA and CDR2 SQIVND (reference sequence). The CDR3 loop spans 16 amino acids. V lost 4 bases, J lost 3 bases, and 10 bases stayed unmatched. Here the CDR3 DNA reads TGTGCCAGTAGTACGGGGACAGTTCCAGGGACAGATACGCAGTATTTT. Translation: CASSTGTVPGTDTQYF.

The chain joins TRBV6-5 to TRBJ2-6; 7 positions agree with TRBD1. V was clipped by 2 bases and J by 2 bases; unmatched bases: 18. CDR3 length equals 21 residues. CDR1 and CDR2 from the germline V gene are MNHEY and SVGAGI. As DNA, the CDR3 is TGTGCCAGCAGTTACACCGAGGGGCAAGACAGGGCATGGACTGGGGCCAACGTCCTGACTTTC. It encodes CASSYTEGQDRAWTGANVLTF.